This TCR beta chain was recovered during a study of shared clonotypes between healthy human individuals. Notes on the study in general: Though the depth was large, rarefaction showed that sorted-subset sequencing was incomplete.

CDR1 and CDR2 (germline): MGHDK, SYGVNS. This CDR3 contains 16 residues. The germline V and J ends were trimmed by 2 bases and 3 bases, with 13 bases remaining between them. It was across several immunoSEQ plates that each subset's genomic DNA was evenly split. Clones were read by immunoSEQ multiplex PCR, and TCRdb kept only the in-frame ones, dropping some. The table lists roughly 2,000,000 clones, approximately 92% of them singletons. On this clone itself: What it binds is not known.

Terminally differentiated effector memory CD45RA+ cells were excluded by CCR7 positive selection of CD45RO-negative cells. Each sample came from a Caucasian adult donor living in Nashville, Tennessee. The chain is built from TRBV25-1 and TRBJ1-4, with TRBD1 as a possible D gene (5 bases). The clonotype comes from a man younger than 35 in good health. Some clones in this sample may be carry-over from other donors' samples. Material for sequencing was naive CD8+ T cells from PBMCs. In nucleotides, the CDR3 is TGTGCCAGCAGTGAACCCCGGGGGGGGGCTAATGAAAAACTGTTTTTT. Its translation: CASSEPRGGANEKLFF. Using reference TRBV25-1 and TRBJ1-4 for the parts outside the CDR3, the full variable domain is EADIYQTPRYLVIGTGKKITLECSQTMGHDKMYWYQQDPGMELHLIHYSYGVNSTEKGDLSSESTVSRIRTEHFPLTLESARPSHTSQYLCASSEPRGGANEKLFFGSGTQLSVL.